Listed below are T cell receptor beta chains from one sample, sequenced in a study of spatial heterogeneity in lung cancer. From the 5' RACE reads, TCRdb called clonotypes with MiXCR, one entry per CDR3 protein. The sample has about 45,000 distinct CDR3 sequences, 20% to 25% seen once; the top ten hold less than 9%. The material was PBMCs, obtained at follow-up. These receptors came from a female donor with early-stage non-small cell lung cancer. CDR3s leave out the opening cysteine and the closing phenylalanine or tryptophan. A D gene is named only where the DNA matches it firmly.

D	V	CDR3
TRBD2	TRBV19	ASSINRGDYEQF
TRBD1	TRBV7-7	ASSSTKGTEQETQY
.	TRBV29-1	SVAGPSTDTQY
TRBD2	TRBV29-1	SGGGGPNEQF
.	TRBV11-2	ASSAMGGASTGELF
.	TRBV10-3	AIKQGDTEAF
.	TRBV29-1	SVDRPGAVTDTQY
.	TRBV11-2	ASSPGHNEQF
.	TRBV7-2	ASSLPGVGIYGYT
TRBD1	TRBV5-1	ASSPGTATGELF
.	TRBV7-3	ASSSLAPGSTQY
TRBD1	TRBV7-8	ASSMNRQGAFRGAEAF
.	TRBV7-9	ASSPIAF
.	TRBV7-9	ASSLAQAYGYT
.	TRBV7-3	ASSPGGANSPLH
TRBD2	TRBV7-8	ASSLDGRGTDTQY
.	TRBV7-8	ASSLELRGAGGQY
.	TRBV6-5	ASSYDGRGYT
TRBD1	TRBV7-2	ASTTRQGTQY
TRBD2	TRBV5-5	ASSLGLQYQETQY
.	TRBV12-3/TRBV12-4	ASSFGGLNNEQF
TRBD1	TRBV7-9	ASSLAETGGSGSYGYT
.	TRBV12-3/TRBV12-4	ASSFGGAGQPQH
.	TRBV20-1	SAFPIRATGANVLT
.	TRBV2	ASSEGGDQPQH
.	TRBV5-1	ASSFESTRDTEAF
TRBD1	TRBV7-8	ASSPGTVQETQY
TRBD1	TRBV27	ASSEILTGGNTEAF
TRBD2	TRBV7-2	ASTVAGISYNEQF
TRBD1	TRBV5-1	ASSLDRGLYGYT
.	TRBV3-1	ASSPPGSEQY
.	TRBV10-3	AIWGGLDSPLH
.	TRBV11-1	ASSLNPVNSPLH
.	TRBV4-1	ASSRTRFSNQPQH
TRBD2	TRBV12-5	ASAFLAGGASEQF
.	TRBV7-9	ASIHSGRVGETQY
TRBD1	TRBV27	ASSPNRQGPREQY
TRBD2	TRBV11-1	ASSLQAGGPETQY
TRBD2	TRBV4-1	ASSKSPSWGRAKNEQF
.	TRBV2	ASKFDSDTEAF
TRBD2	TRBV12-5	ASGSTSGSWNEQF
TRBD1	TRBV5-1	ASSSTGGNTEAF
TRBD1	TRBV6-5	ASRGTGGEKLF
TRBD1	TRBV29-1	SVGQGLTEAF
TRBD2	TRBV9	ASSVAGAGGLTGELF
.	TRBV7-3	ASSRKNRDTEAF
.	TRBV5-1	ASSLFTATNEKLF
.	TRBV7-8	ASSLATGAYEQY
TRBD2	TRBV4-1	ASSQVTSGYNEQF
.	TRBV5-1	ASSSMGTEAF
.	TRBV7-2	ASSAGTPRTQY